Reported below is one TCR beta chain. Its target is unknown. This sample was taken from a study of shared clonotypes between healthy human individuals. At the level of the study: The cohort comprised a couple of women and a few men. Their ages spanned 18 to 49 years. Regarding the study as a whole: Naive subsets typically showed greater estimated richness than memory subsets.

It was across several immunoSEQ plates that each subset's genomic DNA was evenly split. TCRdb's copy holds only in-frame clones and misses some; the assay was immunoSEQ multiplex PCR. The table lists over 2 million clones, about 94% of them singletons. This CDR3 is built from 16 residues. Per germline, CDR1 MNHEY and CDR2 SMNVEV (reference sequence). Trimming took 5 bases from V and 4 from J; bases not matched to a gene: 12. It was CD45RO-negative cells, positively selected for CCR7, that made up naive CD8 cells, with terminally differentiated effector memory CD45RA+ cells excluded. The sample was naive CD8+ T cells sorted from blood. The TCR sequence derives from a young man in good health. The V and J genes are TRBV27 and TRBJ2-5; 8 bases align to TRBD1. DNA for the CDR3: TGTGCCAGCAGTGGACCCAGGACAGGGTTTATAGAGACCCAGTACTTC. It specifies CASSGPRTGFIETQYF.